This T cell receptor (beta chain) appears in the sequencing data of a study of naive CD8 T cells in extremely preterm neonates. Cord blood came from elective full-term cesareans at about 35-42 weeks without labor or membrane rupture. Deletions cut 5 bases from V and 5 bases from J, with 10 bases between. Germline V lookup: CDR1 MNHEY, CDR2 SVGAGI. The CDR3 runs to 13 residues. The protocol was immunoSEQ multiplex PCR, while the TCRdb copy is restricted to in-frame clones and leaves out a portion. The repertoire holds 4,500 to 6,000 clones, with almost 98% as singletons. The chain joins TRBV6-5 to TRBJ2-1, with a tentative D call TRBD1 (6 bases). Sequenced input: naive CD8+ T cells from cord blood. The clonotype comes from a newborn in good health. CDR3 nucleotide sequence: TGTGCCAGCAGTCTCGGGACAAACAATGAGCAGTTCTTC. This codes for CASSLGTNNEQFF.